Presented here are 19 T cell receptor beta chains from one specimen sequenced in a study of cytomegalovirus exposure and HLA in healthy donors (dated by TCRdb to 2016 to 2017). The library was prepared using the immunoSEQ multiplex PCR assay. The multiplex PCR relied on a mix of 60 forward primers for TCR Vbeta segments and 13 reverse primers for TCR Jbeta segments. Entries here come from immuneACCESS through TCRdb and include only in-frame sequences with V and J called. Some clones fail to appear in such tables; in the studies checked, an unresolved V gene covers under half of the shortfall, and the cause of the remainder is unknown. This sample gives approximately 160,000 clones in total; roughly 79% of them show up just once. The ten largest account for roughly 0.69% of the sample. The sample consisted of PBMCs. These receptors were obtained from a male donor in good health and CMV-seronegative.

The chain recombines TRBV10-3 with TRBJ2-5, with 8 bases lining up with TRBD2. Looked up from germline, CDR1 is ENHRY and CDR2 is SYGVKD. J gave up 5 bases and V 0 bases, and 5 bases lay outside the gene matches. The CDR3 spans 15 residues. The CDR3 reads CAISESIGTRETQYF. In DNA, the CDR3 is TGTGCCATCAGTGAGTCAATTGGGACTAGGGAGACCCAGTACTTC.

The chain is built from TRBV19 and TRBJ1-2; TRBD1 agrees at 11 bases. V was pared by 10 bases and J by 7 bases, with 20 bases of the junction left unmatched. Germline V gives CDR1 LNHDA, CDR2 SQIVND (reference sequence). This CDR3 spans 17 amino acids. CDR3 DNA sequence: TGTGCCACTTCAGCCAGTTCCCGGGACAGGGGGATCGGTGGCTACACCTTC. As protein: CATSASSRDRGIGGYTF.

The chain combines TRBV7-6 with TRBJ2-7; TRBD1 might be the D (6 bases). The CDR3 consists of 18 residues. Trimming took off 5 bases at V and 0 bases at J, with 23 bases between the two ends. CDR1 is SGHVS, CDR2 FNYEAQ, per germline. The CDR3 coding sequence is TGTGCCAGCAGCACCATGGGCAGGGGTTCGCTCCTCTCCTACGAGCAGTACTTC. It codes for CASSTMGRGSLLSYEQYF.

This rearrangement joins TRBV7-8 to TRBJ2-1, with 7 nucleotides matching TRBD1. Per germline, CDR1 SGHVS and CDR2 FQNEAQ. The CDR3 runs to 14 residues. J was trimmed by 2 bases and V by 2 bases; bases with no gene match: 0. This CDR3 reads CASSLQGAYNEQFF. The CDR3 DNA follows: TGTGCCAGCAGCTTACAGGGGGCCTACAATGAGCAGTTCTTC.

The CDR3 loop is CASSPGLAGGPGEQFF. The CDR3 coding sequence is TGTGCCAGCTCACCAGGACTAGCGGGAGGGCCTGGTGAGCAGTTCTTC. The V gene is TRBV18, the J gene TRBJ2-1, with TRBD2 matching 15 bases. The CDR3 has 16 residues. The junction had 5 bases not matched to a gene; V was cut back by 2 bases and J by 9 bases. Germline V lookup: CDR1 KGHSH, CDR2 LQKENI.

This rearrangement joins TRBV5-4 to TRBJ2-5; unclear D gene. Germline V CDR1 and CDR2: SGHNT, YYREEE (reference sequence). V shed 1 base and J shed 5 bases, with 9 bases lying between them. This CDR3 has 13 residues. CDR3 in amino acids: CASSLPTEETQYF. CDR3 DNA: TGTGCCAGCAGCTTGCCCACGGAGGAGACCCAGTACTTC.

Concerning this clone itself: The junction shows a germline mismatch at one end, possibly a read error. The chain recombines TRBV7-9 with TRBJ2-2, with 7 positions matching TRBD2. Germline lookup yields CDR1 SEHNR and CDR2 FQNEAQ (reference sequence). The CDR3 contains 16 residues. The CDR3 reads CSSSLAGGSTTGELFF. Here the CDR3 DNA reads TGTTCCAGCAGCTTAGCTGGCGGGAGTACCACCGGGGAGCTGTTTTTT.

The chain carries TRBV18 and TRBJ2-7; 8 bases are a match to TRBD1. The length of the CDR3 is 15 residues. CDR1 is KGHSH and CDR2 is LQKENI in the germline V gene. Germline trimming cut 0 bases from V and 4 bases from J; bases unmatched to any gene: 5. CDR3 DNA: TGTGCCAGCTCACCACCAGGCAGGGGGCTATACGAGCAGTACTTC. Its protein product is CASSPPGRGLYEQYF.

The rearrangement uses TRBV5-4 and TRBJ1-5; D is unclear. V lost 0 bases to trimming and J lost 4 bases, with 5 bases between them. This CDR3 is built from 13 residues. Looked up from germline, CDR1 is SGHNT and CDR2 is YYREEE (reference sequence). The CDR3 protein is CASSLGVNQPQHF. The CDR3 nucleotides read TGTGCCAGCAGCTTGGGCGTGAATCAGCCCCAGCATTTT.

The rearrangement links TRBV27 to TRBJ2-3; possible D gene TRBD1, 6 bases. The V end was cut by 3 bases, the J end by 2 bases, with 12 bases between. Germline V gives CDR1 MNHEY, CDR2 SMNVEV (reference sequence). CDR3 length: 15 residues. The CDR3 loop reads CASSFSGTNTDTQYF. DNA for the CDR3: TGTGCCAGCAGTTTCAGTGGGACAAACACAGATACGCAGTATTTT.

DNA of the CDR3: TGTGCCAGCGGTCCAGGGGGCGTTTACACTGAAGCTTTCTTT. As protein: CASGPGGVYTEAFF. This sequence joins TRBV5-5 and TRBJ1-1, with 8 bases that match TRBD1. Per germline, CDR1 SGHKS and CDR2 YYEKEE (reference sequence). CDR3 length: 14 amino acids. J was trimmed by 3 bases and V by 7 bases; bases with no gene match: 8.

The chain employs TRBV28 and TRBJ1-1; the D gene is possibly TRBD1 (5 bases). V was trimmed by 7 bases and J by 2 bases, leaving 14 bases between them. Germline values: CDR1 MDHEN, CDR2 SYDVKM. This CDR3 region has 14 residues. The DNA for the CDR3 is TGTGCCAGCATCACCAATGGACACAACACTGAAGCTTTCTTT. It codes for CASITNGHNTEAFF.

This clone has only one observation. V usage is TRBV27 and J usage is TRBJ1-6; no clear D. The V gene's germline CDR1 is MNHEY and CDR2 SMNVEV (reference sequence). This CDR3 comprises 13 residues. V was cut by 7 bases and J by 2 bases, with 6 bases left in between. The CDR3 reads CASTQTYNSPLHF. The CDR3 DNA reads as TGTGCCAGCACCCAAACCTATAATTCACCCCTCCACTTT.

The gene calls are TRBV6-5 and TRBJ1-5; 8 bases agree with TRBD1. There are 14 residues in the CDR3. Unmatched junction bases numbered 3, after V lost 6 bases and J lost 2 bases. Germline V gene data show CDR1 as MNHEY and CDR2 as SVGAGI. CDR3 DNA sequence: TGTGCCAGCAGCCTGGGACAGGGCAATCAGCCCCAGCATTTT. The encoded protein is CASSLGQGNQPQHF.

The chain joins TRBV30 to TRBJ1-4, with a tentative D call TRBD1 (6 bases). The CDR3 runs to 13 residues. Trimming took off 3 bases at V and 6 bases at J, with 11 bases between the two ends. In germline, CDR1 is GTSNPN, CDR2 SVGIG (reference sequence). The CDR3 nucleotides are TGTGCCTGGAGCAGGGGTTGGGATGAAAAACTGTTTTTT. Translation: CAWSRGWDEKLFF.

This clone appeared a few times. The chain recombines TRBV5-6 with TRBJ1-2; D is unresolved. The CDR3 runs to 13 residues. Germline V lookup: CDR1 SGHDT, CDR2 YYEEEE. V lost 4 bases to trimming and J lost 8 bases, with 15 bases between them. The CDR3 DNA reads TGTGCCAGCAGCCCCCGCACCTTGGAGGGCTACACCTTC. It translates to CASSPRTLEGYTF. The full variable domain, rest sourced from reference TRBV5-6 and TRBJ1-2, is DAGVTQSPTHLIKTRGQQVTLRCSPKSGHDTVSWYQQALGQGPQFIFQYYEEEERQRGNFPDRFSGHQFPNYSSELNVNALLLGDSALYLCASSPRTLEGYTFGSGTRLTVV.

The V gene is TRBV11-3, the J gene TRBJ2-1; tentative D call: TRBD2 (5 bases). Germline assignment: CDR1 SGHNT and CDR2 YENEEA. The CDR3 is 13 amino acids. V lost 1 base to trimming and J lost 9 bases, with 10 bases between them. The CDR3 here is CASSLGLAGEQFF. CDR3 DNA: TGTGCCAGCAGCTTAGGGCTAGCTGGTGAGCAGTTCTTC.

This chain uses TRBV5-4 with TRBJ2-1; 12 positions match TRBD2. Germline CDR1 SGHNT, CDR2 YYREEE (reference sequence). The CDR3 extends over 16 amino acids. V shed 4 bases and J 1 base; nucleotides not matched to a gene: 3. The chain's CDR3 is CASSKGTSGSYNEQFF. The DNA of the CDR3 is TGTGCCAGCAGCAAGGGGACTAGCGGGTCCTACAATGAGCAGTTCTTC.

This chain joins TRBV9 and TRBJ2-3, with TRBD2 matching 9 bases. Germline V gene sequence: CDR1 SGDLS, CDR2 YYNGEE. The CDR3 consists of 14 residues. V lost 4 bases, J lost 5 bases, and 5 bases stayed unmatched. The CDR3 nucleotides read TGTGCCAGCAGCAGCGGGGGGCGTGAAGATACGCAGTATTTT. Its translation: CASSSGGREDTQYF.